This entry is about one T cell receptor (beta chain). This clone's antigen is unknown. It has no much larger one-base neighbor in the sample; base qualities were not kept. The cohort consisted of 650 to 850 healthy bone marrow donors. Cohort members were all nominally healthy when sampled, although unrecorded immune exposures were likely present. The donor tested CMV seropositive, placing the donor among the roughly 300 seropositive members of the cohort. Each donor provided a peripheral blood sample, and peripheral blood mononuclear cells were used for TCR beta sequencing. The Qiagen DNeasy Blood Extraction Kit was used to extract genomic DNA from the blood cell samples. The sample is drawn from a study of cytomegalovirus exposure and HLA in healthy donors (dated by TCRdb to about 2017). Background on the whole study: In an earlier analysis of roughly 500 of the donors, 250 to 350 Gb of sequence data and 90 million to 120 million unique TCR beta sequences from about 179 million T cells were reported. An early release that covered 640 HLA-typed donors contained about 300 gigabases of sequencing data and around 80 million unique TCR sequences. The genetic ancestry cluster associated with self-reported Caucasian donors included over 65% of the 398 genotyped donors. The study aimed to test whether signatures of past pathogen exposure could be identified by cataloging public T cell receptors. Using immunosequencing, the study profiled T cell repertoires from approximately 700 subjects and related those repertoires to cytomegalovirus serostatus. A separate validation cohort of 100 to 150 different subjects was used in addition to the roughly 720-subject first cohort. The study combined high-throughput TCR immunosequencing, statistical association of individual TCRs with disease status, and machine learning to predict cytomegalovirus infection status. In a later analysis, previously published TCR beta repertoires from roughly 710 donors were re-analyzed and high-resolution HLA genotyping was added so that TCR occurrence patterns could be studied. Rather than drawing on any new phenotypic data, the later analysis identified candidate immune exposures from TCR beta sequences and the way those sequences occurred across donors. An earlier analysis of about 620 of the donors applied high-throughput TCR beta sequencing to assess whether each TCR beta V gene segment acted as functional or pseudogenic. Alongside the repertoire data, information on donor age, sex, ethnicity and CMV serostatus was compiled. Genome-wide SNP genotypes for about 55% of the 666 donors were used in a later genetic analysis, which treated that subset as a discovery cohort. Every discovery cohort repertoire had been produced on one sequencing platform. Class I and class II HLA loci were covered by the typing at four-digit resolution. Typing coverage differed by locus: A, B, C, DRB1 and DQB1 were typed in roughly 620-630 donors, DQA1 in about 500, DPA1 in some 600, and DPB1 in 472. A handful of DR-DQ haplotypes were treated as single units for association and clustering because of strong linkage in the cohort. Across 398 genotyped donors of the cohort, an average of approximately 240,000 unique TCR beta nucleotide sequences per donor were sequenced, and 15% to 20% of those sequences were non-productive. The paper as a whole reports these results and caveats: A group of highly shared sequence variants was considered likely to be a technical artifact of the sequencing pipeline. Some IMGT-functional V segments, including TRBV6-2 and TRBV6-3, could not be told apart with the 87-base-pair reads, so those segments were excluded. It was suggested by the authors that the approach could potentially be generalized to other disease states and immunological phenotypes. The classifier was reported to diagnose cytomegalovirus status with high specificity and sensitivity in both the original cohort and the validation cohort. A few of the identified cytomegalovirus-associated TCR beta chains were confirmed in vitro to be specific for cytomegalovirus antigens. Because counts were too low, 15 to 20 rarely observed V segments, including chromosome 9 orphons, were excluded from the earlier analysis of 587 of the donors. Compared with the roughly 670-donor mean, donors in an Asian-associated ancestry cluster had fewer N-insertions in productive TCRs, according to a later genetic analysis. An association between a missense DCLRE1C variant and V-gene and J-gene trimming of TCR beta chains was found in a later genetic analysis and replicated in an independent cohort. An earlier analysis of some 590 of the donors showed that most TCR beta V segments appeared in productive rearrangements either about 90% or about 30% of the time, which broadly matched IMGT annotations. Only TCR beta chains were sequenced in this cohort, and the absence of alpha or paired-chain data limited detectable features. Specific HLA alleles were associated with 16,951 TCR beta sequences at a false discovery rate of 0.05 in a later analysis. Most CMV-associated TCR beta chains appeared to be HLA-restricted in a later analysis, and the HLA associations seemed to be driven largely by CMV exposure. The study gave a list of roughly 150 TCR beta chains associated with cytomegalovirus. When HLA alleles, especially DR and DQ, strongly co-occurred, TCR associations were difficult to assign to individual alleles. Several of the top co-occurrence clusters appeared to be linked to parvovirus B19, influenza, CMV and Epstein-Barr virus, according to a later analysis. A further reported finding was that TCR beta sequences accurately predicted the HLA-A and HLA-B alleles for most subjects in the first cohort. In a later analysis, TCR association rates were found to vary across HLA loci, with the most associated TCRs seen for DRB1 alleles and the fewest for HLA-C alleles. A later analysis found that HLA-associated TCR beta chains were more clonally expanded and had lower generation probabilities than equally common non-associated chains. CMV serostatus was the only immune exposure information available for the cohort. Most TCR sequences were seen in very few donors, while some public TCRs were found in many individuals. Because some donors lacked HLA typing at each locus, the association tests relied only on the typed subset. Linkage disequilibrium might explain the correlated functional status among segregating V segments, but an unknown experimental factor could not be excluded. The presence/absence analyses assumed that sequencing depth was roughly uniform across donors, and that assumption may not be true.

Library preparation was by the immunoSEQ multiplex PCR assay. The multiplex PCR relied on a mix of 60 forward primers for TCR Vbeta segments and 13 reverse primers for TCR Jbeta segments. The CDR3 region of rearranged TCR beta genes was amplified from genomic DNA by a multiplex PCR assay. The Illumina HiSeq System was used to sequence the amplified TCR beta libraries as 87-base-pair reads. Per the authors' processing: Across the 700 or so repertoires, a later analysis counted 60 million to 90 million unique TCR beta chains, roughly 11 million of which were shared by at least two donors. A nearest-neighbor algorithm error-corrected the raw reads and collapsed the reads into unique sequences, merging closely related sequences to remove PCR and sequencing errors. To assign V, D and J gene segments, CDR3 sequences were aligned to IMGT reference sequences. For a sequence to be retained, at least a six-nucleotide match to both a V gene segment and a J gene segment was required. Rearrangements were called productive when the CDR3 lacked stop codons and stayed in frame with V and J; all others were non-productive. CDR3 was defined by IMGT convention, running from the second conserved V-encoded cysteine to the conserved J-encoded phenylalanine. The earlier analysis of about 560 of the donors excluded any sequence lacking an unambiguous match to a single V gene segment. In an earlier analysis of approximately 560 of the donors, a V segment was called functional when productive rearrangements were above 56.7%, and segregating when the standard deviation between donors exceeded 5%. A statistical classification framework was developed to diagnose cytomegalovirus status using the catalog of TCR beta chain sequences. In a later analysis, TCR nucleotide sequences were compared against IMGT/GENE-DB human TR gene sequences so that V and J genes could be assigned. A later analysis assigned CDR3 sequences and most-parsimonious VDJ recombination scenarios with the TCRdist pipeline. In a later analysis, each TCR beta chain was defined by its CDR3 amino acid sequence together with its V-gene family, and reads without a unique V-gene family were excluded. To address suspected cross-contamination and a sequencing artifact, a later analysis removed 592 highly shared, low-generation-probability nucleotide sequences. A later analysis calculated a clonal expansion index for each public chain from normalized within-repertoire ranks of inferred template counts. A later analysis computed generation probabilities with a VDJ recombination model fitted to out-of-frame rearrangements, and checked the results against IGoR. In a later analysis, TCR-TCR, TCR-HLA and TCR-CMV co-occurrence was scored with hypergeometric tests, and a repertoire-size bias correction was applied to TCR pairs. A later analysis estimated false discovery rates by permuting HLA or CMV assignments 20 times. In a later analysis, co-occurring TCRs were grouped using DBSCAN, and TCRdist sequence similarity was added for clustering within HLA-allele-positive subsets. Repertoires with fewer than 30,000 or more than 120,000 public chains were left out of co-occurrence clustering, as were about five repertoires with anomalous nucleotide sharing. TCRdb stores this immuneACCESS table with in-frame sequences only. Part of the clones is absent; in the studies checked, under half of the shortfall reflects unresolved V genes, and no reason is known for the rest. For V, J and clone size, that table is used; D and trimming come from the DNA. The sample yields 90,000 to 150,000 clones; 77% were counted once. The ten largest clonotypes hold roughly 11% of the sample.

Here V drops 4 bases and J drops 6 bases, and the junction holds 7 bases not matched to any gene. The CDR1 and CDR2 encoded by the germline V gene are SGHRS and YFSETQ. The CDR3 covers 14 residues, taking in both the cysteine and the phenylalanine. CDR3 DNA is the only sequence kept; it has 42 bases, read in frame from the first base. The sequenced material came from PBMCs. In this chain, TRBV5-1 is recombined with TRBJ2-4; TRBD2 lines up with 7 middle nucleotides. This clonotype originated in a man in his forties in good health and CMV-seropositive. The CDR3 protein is CASSKPGEGNIQYF. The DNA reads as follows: TGCGCCAGCAGCAAACCGGGGGAGGGAAACATTCAGTACTTC.